The T cell receptor beta chain under discussion was sequenced for a study of cytomegalovirus exposure and HLA in healthy donors. Whole-study results and caveats: Fewer N-insertions (relative to the approximately 670-donor mean) were reportedly seen in an Asian-associated ancestry cluster in a later analysis. The only immune exposure information that was available was CMV serostatus. Cytomegalovirus-associated TCR beta chains were listed, numbering roughly 150.

60 Vbeta and 13 Jbeta primers were used in PCR. Clones were sequenced by immunoSEQ multiplex PCR, and TCRdb holds only the in-frame ones, with some missing. The sample shows about 130,000 clones, nearly 10% of them seen only once. Comments on this clone: As yet, its antigen is unknown.

Germline V gives CDR1 SNHLY, CDR2 FYNNEI. This CDR3 has 13 residues. Trimming stripped 5 bases from V and 10 bases from J, with 12 bases between. Sequenced: PBMCs. The TCR comes from a man aged 45-65 years in good health and CMV-seronegative. V is TRBV2 and J is TRBJ1-6; possibly TRBD1 for D (6 bases). Here the CDR3 reads CASSWDTTSPLHF. CDR3 in DNA: TGTGCCAGCAGTTGGGACACGACCTCACCCCTCCACTTT.